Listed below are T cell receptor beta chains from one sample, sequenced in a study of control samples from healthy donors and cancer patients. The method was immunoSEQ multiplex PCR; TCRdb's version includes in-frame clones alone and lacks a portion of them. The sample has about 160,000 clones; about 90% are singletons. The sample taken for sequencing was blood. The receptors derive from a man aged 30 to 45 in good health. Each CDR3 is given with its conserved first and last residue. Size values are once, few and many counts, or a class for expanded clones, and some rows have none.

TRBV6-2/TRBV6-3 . CASSPSGGPTNQPQHF
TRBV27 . CASSLRDSISGANVLTF
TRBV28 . CASSFLRGGYGYTF
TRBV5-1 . CASTLPRAGVTADTQYF
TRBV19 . CASSMNFRTDTQYF
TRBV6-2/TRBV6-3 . CASRYAIGVHQPQHF
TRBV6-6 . CASSYGQDQPQHF
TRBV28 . CASSAQALGSYEQYF
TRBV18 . CASSLGQTVTGELFF
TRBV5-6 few CASSWDKQITGELFF
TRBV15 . CATSRDRDRVNGYTF
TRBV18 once CASSPTLQFQETQYF
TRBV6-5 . CASSTLTGNTEAFF
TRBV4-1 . CASSQGPTSGGPDTQYF
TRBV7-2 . CASSLSSGGRGEQFF
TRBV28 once CASSLGYRRNNEQFF
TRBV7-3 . CASSSDLGGRNEQFF
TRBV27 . CASSFSPPYNEQFF
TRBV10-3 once CAISWRQGLNTGELFF
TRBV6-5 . CASSEQGGAEAFF
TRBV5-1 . CAGSLAQGTEAFF
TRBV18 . CASSAGTGSTDTQYF
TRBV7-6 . CASSFGHYGTEAFF
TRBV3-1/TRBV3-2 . CASSQEKGYTIYF
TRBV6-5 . CASRVGGVIYNEQFF
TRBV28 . CASSPWLENQPQHF
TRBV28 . CASTLAGATEAFF
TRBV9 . CASSRAGDPSYNEQFF
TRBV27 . CASRKGQEQISTINSPLHF
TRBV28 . CASFSSGVSEQYF
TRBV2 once CASTPRPRQGIYEQYF
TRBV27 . CASRGGGRGQPQHF
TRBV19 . CVSNEIGQGKNIQYF
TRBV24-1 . CATSESQDSGNTIYF
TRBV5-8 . CASSLQGIPEAFF
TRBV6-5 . CASSTGMFQPQHF
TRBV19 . CASTPWAGGTNEQFF
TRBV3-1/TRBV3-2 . CASSPLRTNEKLFF
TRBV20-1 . CSASEGKTQYF
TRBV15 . CATSRDRNTGELFF
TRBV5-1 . CASAKESNQPQHF
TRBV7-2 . CASSQTGGKSTEAFF
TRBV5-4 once CASSRAGEATNEKLFF
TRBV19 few CASSIGTEGNTIYF
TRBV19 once CASSMTSVDEQFF
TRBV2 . CASSEQGAQPQHF
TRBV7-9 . CASSSGGYGYTF
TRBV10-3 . CAISPTGQGLNTEAFF
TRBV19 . CASSPSSYEQYF
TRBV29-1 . CSVERADRANTEAFF